These 14 T cell receptor beta chains were sequenced from one sample in a study of T cells and Merkel cell carcinoma outcomes. Repertoires were generated with immunoSEQ multiplex PCR, while TCRdb's copy carries only in-frame clones and drops some. The sample lists 15,000 to 17,000 clones, roughly 76% seen once, with approximately 8.8% in the top ten. The sample consisted of tumor tissue from Merkel cell carcinoma. The receptor source for this set is a human donor with Merkel cell carcinoma.

The V gene is TRBV2, the J gene TRBJ1-6; 7 positions agree with TRBD1. With 4 bases clipped from V and 10 bases from J, the junction kept 7 bases outside the gene matches. There are 14 residues in the CDR3. The germline gives CDR1 SNHLY, CDR2 FYNNEI. DNA for the CDR3: TGTGCCAGCAGTGCCCACAGGGGCGACTCACCCCTCCACTTT. It is translated as CASSAHRGDSPLHF.

This clone was seen just once. The chain has TRBV5-5 and TRBJ1-2; the D gene is possibly TRBD1 (5 bases). Trimming cost V 6 bases and J 0 bases, with 15 bases left between them. CDR3 length: 15 residues. In germline, CDR1 is SGHKS, CDR2 YYEKEE (reference sequence). The CDR3 region is CASNPSYRTNYGYTF. In DNA form, the CDR3 reads TGTGCCAGCAATCCCAGCTACAGGACTAACTATGGCTACACCTTC.

The V gene is TRBV5-1, the J gene TRBJ1-4; D remains unclear. V gave up 0 bases and J gave up 5 bases, with 8 bases separating them. CDR1 and CDR2 (germline): SGHRS, YFSETQ. The CDR3 consists of 14 residues. In nucleotides, the CDR3 is TGCGCCAGCAGCTTGGCCGGCAGGAATGAAAAACTGTTTTTT. It specifies CASSLAGRNEKLFF.

V gene TRBV5-1 combines with J gene TRBJ2-6; D is ambiguous. Germline loops: CDR1 SGHRS, CDR2 YFSETQ. This CDR3 is built from 16 residues. Trimming cost V 0 bases and J 2 bases, with 9 bases left between them. The CDR3 loop reads CASSLDGVPGANVLTF. The CDR3 DNA sequence: TGCGCCAGCAGCTTGGACGGCGTTCCTGGGGCCAACGTCCTGACTTTC.

The table lists this clone with a few counts. The CDR3 DNA reads TGTGCCAGCAGTCCAATCTACGGAGAGCAGTACTTC. It translates to CASSPIYGEQYF. The chain is built from TRBV28 and TRBJ2-7; no reliable D call. Germline CDR1 reads MDHEN; CDR2 reads SYDVKM. The CDR3 contains 12 residues. V dropped 5 bases and J dropped 7 bases, with 12 bases sitting between them. The variable domain in full, with the rest retrieved from reference TRBV28 and TRBJ2-7, is DVKVTQSSRYLVKRTGEKVFLECVQDMDHENMFWYRQDPGLGLRLIYFSYDVKMKEKGDIPEGYSVSREKKERFSLILESASTNQTSMYLCASSPIYGEQYFGPGTRLTVT.

The chain recombines TRBV19 with TRBJ1-2; perhaps TRBD1 as D (5 bases). Trimming took 7 bases from V and 3 from J, leaving 15 bases between them. CDR1 and CDR2 (germline): LNHDA, SQIVND (reference sequence). The length of the CDR3 is 14 residues. CDR3 amino acids: CASTSQKGYYGYTF. The CDR3, as DNA: TGTGCCAGTACATCCCAAAAGGGGTACTATGGCTACACCTTC.

CDR3 nucleotides: TGTGCCAGCAGCTTAGTCCGCGGGGGGGCAGGTTTGGATACGCAGTATTTT. Translated: CASSLVRGGAGLDTQYF. This chain joins TRBV11-2 and TRBJ2-3, with TRBD2 matching 9 bases. Per germline, CDR1 SGHAT and CDR2 FQNNGV. The CDR3 length is 17 residues. With 1 base clipped from V and 6 bases from J, the junction kept 11 bases outside the gene matches.

The rearrangement joins TRBV9 to TRBJ2-5; D call uncertain. Germline V gives CDR1 SGDLS, CDR2 YYNGEE. V lost 4 bases and J lost 2, with 9 bases in between. The CDR3 loop spans 13 amino acids. The chain's CDR3 is CASSFGDQETQYF. The CDR3 coding sequence is TGTGCCAGCAGCTTTGGGGATCAAGAGACCCAGTACTTC.

The chain carries TRBV18 and TRBJ1-3, with a tentative D call TRBD1 (6 bases). The CDR3 has 16 residues. Germline V gives CDR1 KGHSH, CDR2 LQKENI. Trimming stripped 3 bases from V and 4 bases from J, with 16 bases between. CDR3 DNA: TGTGCCAGCTCACCTCTCAGGGGAACCGCGGGAAACACCATATATTTT. The encoded protein is CASSPLRGTAGNTIYF.

The chain combines TRBV2 with TRBJ2-3, with TRBD1 identical over 9 bases. The germline V gene encodes CDR1 SNHLY and CDR2 FYNNEI. With 7 bases clipped from V and 4 bases from J, the junction kept 6 bases outside the gene matches. This CDR3 has 14 amino acids. CDR3 loop: CASNPRDRADTQYF. The CDR3 DNA reads as TGTGCCAGCAACCCACGGGACAGGGCAGATACGCAGTATTTT.

There are a few counts of this clone. The J gene is TRBJ2-5, the V gene TRBV7-6; D might be TRBD1 or TRBD2, each matching 6 bases. This CDR3 region has 13 residues. The V gene's germline CDR1 is SGHVS and CDR2 FNYEAQ. V was pared by 4 bases and J by 4 bases, with 10 bases between. For the CDR3, the DNA is TGTGCCAGCAGCTCCCCGGGGGCAGAGACCCAGTACTTC. Its translation is CASSSPGAETQYF.

The chain links TRBV27 to TRBJ1-1, with 8 bases that match TRBD1. The trim removed 5 bases at V and 5 bases at J, leaving 4 bases unmatched. The CDR3 extends over 13 amino acids. Germline V lookup: CDR1 MNHEY, CDR2 SMNVEV (reference sequence). The CDR3 nucleotides read TGTGCCAGCAGTACAGGGGGAAGTACTGAAGCTTTCTTT. As protein: CASSTGGSTEAFF.

The rearrangement links TRBV18 to TRBJ1-1; possibly TRBD1 for D (5 bases). Trimming stripped 3 bases from V and 7 bases from J, with 6 bases between. CDR3 length equals 11 residues. Germline CDR1 and CDR2: KGHSH and LQKENI. Here the CDR3 reads CASSPGGEAFF. Written as DNA, the CDR3 is TGTGCCAGCTCACCCGGGGGTGAAGCTTTCTTT. The full variable domain, in which reference TRBV18 and TRBJ1-1 provide the parts outside the CDR3, is NAGVMQNPRHLVRRRGQEARLRCSPMKGHSHVYWYRQLPEEGLKFMVYLQKENIIDESGMPKERFSAEFPKEGPSILRIQQVVRGDSAAYFCASSPGGEAFFGQGTRLTVV.

By share, this clone ranks as medium-sized. CDR3 in amino acids: CASSVDRDGYTF. CDR3 sequence (DNA): TGTGCCAGCAGTGTCGACAGGGACGGCTACACCTTC. V gene TRBV25-1 combines with J gene TRBJ1-2; TRBD1 aligns across 7 bases. Germline trimming cut 4 bases from V and 8 bases from J; bases unmatched to any gene: 4. This CDR3 contains 12 residues. Germline V gene sequence: CDR1 MGHDK, CDR2 SYGVNS.